Given below is one T cell receptor beta chain in context. This sample stems from a study of blood T cell repertoires in COVID-19. For the study at large: COVID-19 samples, acute and convalescent, were from the United States, Italy and Spain. T cells, B-cell-depleted T cells, or PBMCs provided the cDNA or gDNA that served as material.

Original handling: Reference gene primer amplification gave nucleated cell count estimates. The method was immunoSEQ multiplex PCR; TCRdb's version includes in-frame clones alone and lacks a portion of them. The DNA was the basis for D and trimming; V, J and clone size are from that table. The data contain roughly 140,000 clones, 84% of them singletons. The clonotype originates from a man aged 65 to 85 with acute or convalescent COVID-19. Sequences were obtained from peripheral blood.

CDR3 protein: CASPTGGPDNYGYTF. In nucleotides, the CDR3 is TGTGCCAGCCCGACAGGGGGCCCGGATAACTATGGCTACACCTTC. This chain connects TRBV6-5 to TRBJ1-2, with 10 bases matching TRBD1. Germline assignment: CDR1 MNHEY and CDR2 SVGAGI. The CDR3 runs 15 residues. With V trimmed by 8 bases and J by 1 base, 7 bases remained unmatched.